The T cell receptor (beta chain) under discussion was sequenced for a study of vaccination and CD4 T cells after COVID-19. Cultured CD4+ T cell DNA underwent sequencing with the Oncomine TCR Beta short-read assay. A single record per CDR3 protein comes from TCRdb applying MiXCR to the PCR reads. This sample has about 10,000 distinct CDR3 sequences; about 52% occur once, and the top ten carry under 20%. The CDR3 spans 13 residues. CDR1 and CDR2 from the germline V gene are SGDLS and YYNGEE. Trimming took off 0 bases at V and 5 bases at J, with 6 bases between the two ends. Worth noting for this clonotype: Its antigen is unidentified.

The treatment here: approximately 10-day PBMC culture with coronavirus spike peptide pools or control peptides (ViraFEST assay). The sequenced sample consisted of CD4+ T cells from blood, cultured in vitro. The chain uses TRBV9 and TRBJ1-5; D remains ambiguous. The receptor was derived from a human donor who had recovered from COVID-19. CDR3 amino acids: CASSVEEDQPQHF. The CDR3 coding sequence is TGTGCCAGCAGCGTAGAGGAGGATCAGCCCCAGCATTTT.